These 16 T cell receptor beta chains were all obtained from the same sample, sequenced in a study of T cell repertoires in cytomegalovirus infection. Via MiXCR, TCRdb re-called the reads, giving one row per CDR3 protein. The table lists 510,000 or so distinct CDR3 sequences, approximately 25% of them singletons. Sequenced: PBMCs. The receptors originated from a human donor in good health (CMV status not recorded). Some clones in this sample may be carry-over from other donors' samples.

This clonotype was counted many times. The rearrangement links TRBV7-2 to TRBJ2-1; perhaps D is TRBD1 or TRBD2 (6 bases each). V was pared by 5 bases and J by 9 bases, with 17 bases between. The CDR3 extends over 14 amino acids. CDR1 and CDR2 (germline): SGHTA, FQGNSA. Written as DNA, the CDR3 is TGTGCCAGCAGCGATTTAGGGGGGCGAGGTGAGCAGTTCTTC. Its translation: CASSDLGGRGEQFF. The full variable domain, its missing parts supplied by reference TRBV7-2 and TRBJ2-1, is GAGVSQSPSNKVTEKGKDVELRCDPISGHTALYWYRQSLGQGLEFLIYFQGNSAPDKSGLPSDRFSAERTGGSVSTLTIQRTQQEDSAVYLCASSDLGGRGEQFFGPGTRLTVL.

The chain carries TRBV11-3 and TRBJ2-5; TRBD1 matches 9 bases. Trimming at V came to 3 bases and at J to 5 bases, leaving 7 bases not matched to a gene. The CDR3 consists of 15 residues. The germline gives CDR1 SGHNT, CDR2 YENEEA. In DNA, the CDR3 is TGTGCCAGCAGCTTCGTACAGGGGGCGGGTGAGACCCAGTACTTC. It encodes CASSFVQGAGETQYF.

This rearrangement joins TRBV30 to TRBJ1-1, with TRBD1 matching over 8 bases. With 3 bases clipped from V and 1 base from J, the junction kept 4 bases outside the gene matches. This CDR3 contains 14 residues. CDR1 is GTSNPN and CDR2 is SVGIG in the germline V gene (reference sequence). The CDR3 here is CAWRLTGANTEAFF. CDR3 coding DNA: TGTGCCTGGAGATTGACAGGGGCGAACACTGAAGCTTTCTTT.

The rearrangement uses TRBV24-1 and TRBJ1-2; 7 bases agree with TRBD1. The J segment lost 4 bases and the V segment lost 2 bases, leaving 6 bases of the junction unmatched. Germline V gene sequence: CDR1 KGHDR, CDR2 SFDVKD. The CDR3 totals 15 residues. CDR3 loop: CATSDSGTAGYGYTF. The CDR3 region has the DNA TGTGCCACCAGTGATTCGGGGACAGCCGGCTATGGCTACACCTTC.

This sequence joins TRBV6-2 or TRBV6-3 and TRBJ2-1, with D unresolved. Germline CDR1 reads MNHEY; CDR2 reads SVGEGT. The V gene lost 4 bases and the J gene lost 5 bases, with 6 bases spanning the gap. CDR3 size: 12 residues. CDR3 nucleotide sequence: TGTGCCAGCAGTTCTGAGAACAATGAGCAGTTCTTC. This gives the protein CASSSENNEQFF.

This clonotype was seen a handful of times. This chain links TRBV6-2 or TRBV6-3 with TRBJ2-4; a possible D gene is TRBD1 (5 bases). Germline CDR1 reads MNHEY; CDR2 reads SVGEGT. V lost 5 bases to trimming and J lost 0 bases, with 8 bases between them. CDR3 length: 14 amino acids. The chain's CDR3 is CASSEDRAKNIQYF. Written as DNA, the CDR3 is TGTGCCAGCAGTGAAGACAGAGCCAAAAACATTCAGTACTTC.

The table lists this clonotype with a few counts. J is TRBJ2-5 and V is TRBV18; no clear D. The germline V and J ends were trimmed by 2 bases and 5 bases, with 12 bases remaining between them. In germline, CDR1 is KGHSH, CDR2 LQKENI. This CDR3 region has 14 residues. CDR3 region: CASSPSIGSETQYF. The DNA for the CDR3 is TGTGCCAGCTCACCATCGATTGGTTCGGAGACCCAGTACTTC. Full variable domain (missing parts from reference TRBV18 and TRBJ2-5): NAGVMQNPRHLVRRRGQEARLRCSPMKGHSHVYWYRQLPEEGLKFMVYLQKENIIDESGMPKERFSAEFPKEGPSILRIQQVVRGDSAAYFCASSPSIGSETQYFGPGTRLLVL.

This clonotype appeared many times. The CDR3 DNA reads TGTGCCAGCAGCTCGATCGGACTAGCGGGAGGGCCTGATACGCAGTATTTT. Translating it yields CASSSIGLAGGPDTQYF. The genes are TRBV7-2 and TRBJ2-3; TRBD2 matches at 15 bases. Trimming at V came to 4 bases and at J to 6 bases, leaving 8 bases not matched to a gene. CDR3 size: 17 residues. Germline assignment: CDR1 SGHTA and CDR2 FQGNSA.

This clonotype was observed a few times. The DNA for the CDR3 is TGTGCCAGCAGCCCTCGGGCAGGGGGCACTGAAGCTTTCTTT. This sequence encodes CASSPRAGGTEAFF. The chain carries TRBV12-3 or TRBV12-4 and TRBJ1-1, with 7 bases identical to TRBD1. The trim removed 6 bases at V and 4 bases at J, leaving 8 bases unmatched. CDR3 length: 14 residues.

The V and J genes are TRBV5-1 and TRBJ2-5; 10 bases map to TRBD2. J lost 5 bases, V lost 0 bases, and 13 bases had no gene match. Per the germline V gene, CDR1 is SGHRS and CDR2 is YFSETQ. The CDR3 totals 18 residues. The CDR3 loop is CASSLGLAGVSVTETQYF. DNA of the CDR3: TGCGCCAGCAGCTTGGGCCTAGCGGGAGTTTCAGTGACGGAGACCCAGTACTTC.

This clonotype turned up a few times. The CDR3 DNA is TGTGCCAGCACCCCCTCAGGGGGGTATGGCAATCAGCCCCAGCATTTT. Translation gives CASTPSGGYGNQPQHF. The rearrangement joins TRBV6-2 or TRBV6-3 to TRBJ1-5, with 7 bases fitting TRBD1. CDR1 and CDR2 from the germline V gene are MNHEY and SVGEGT. The CDR3 sequence is 16 residues long. The trim removed 7 bases at V and 2 bases at J, leaving 11 bases unmatched.

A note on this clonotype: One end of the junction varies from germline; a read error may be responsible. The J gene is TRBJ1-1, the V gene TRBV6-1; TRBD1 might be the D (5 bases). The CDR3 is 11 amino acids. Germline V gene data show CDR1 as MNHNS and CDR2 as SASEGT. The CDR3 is CASSEPWPGRF. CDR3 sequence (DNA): TGTGCCAGCAGTGAGCCGTGGCCGGGACGCTTT.

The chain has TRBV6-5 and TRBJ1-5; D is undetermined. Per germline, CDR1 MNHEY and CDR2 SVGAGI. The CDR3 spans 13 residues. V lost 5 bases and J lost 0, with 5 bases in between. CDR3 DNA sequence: TGTGCCAGCAGTGACAATAGCAATCAGCCCCAGCATTTT. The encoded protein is CASSDNSNQPQHF.

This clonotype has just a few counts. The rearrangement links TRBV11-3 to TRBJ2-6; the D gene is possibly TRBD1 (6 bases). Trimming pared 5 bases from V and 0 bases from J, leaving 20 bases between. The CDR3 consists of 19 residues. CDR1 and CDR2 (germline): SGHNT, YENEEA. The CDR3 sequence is CASSPFSEGGSSGANVLTF. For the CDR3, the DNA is TGTGCCAGCAGCCCTTTTTCTGAAGGGGGAAGCTCTGGGGCCAACGTCCTGACTTTC.

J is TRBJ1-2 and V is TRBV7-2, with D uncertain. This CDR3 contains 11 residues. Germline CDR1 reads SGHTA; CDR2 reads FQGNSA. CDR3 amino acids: CEVGEMSGYTF. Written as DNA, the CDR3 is TGTGAGGTAGGAGAAATGAGTGGCTACACCTTC. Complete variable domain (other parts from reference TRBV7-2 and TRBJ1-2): GAGVSQSPSNKVTEKGKDVELRCDPISGHTALYWYRQSLGQGLEFLIYFQGNSAPDKSGLPSDRFSAERTGGSVSTLTIQRTQQEDSAVYLCEVGEMSGYTFGSGTRLTVV.

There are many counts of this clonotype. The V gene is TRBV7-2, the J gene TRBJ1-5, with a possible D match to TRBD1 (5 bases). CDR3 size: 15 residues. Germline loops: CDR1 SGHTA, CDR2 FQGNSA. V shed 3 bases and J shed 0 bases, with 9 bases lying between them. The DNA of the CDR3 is TGTGCCAGCAGCTTTATGGGGGTTAGCAATCAGCCCCAGCATTTT. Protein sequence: CASSFMGVSNQPQHF.